Sequencing of this T cell receptor beta chain was carried out in a study of a mutant IDH1 vaccine in newly diagnosed glioma. At the level of the study: Week 35 held visit V12, while week 47 held visit V13. Study findings and constraints: Changes to the top peripheral T cell clonotypes appeared unrelated to pseudoprogression.

Remarks on this clone: Its target is unknown.

Time point defined: week 47, end of study. All doses held 300 ug of mutant IDH1 20-mer peptide, with topical imiquimod. Each patient was administered eight vaccinations, scheduled in weeks 1, 3, 5, 7, 11, 15, 19 and 23. Profiled with immunoSEQ multiplex PCR; TCRdb holds only in-frame clones, not every one. This table has about 56,000 clones, approximately 71% appearing once. The TCR was taken from a man aged 50 to 59 with glioma. The input for sequencing was PBMCs, taken from a glioma patient whose treatment included an IDH1 peptide vaccine.

CDR3 protein: CASSLKETQYF. The CDR3 DNA reads TGTGCCAGCAGCTTAAAGGAGACCCAGTACTTC. The V and J genes are TRBV7-9 and TRBJ2-5; D remains unclear. Trimming removed 2 bases at V and 5 bases at J, with 3 bases between. The CDR3 consists of 11 residues. Per germline, CDR1 SEHNR and CDR2 FQNEAQ (reference sequence).